The entry that follows covers one TCR beta chain sequence. Germline-derived CDR1 and CDR2 are LGHDT and YNNKEL (reference sequence). Trimming removed 3 bases from V and 2 bases from J, with 14 bases in between. The CDR3 contains 15 residues. Authors' processing steps: Estimates of nucleated cell counts were drawn from the amplification of reference gene primers. Libraries were prepared by immunoSEQ multiplex PCR; TCRdb keeps only in-frame clonotypes and omits some of them. D and trimming were read from the DNA, whereas the V and J calls and clone size are those reported in that table. Of about 280,000 clones listed, approximately 85% were seen once; the top ten hold 9.4%. The record originates from a study of blood T cell repertoires in COVID-19. As for the study in general: Sites across the United States, Italy and Spain contributed samples from acute and convalescent COVID-19. T cells, B-cell-depleted T cells, or PBMCs supplied cDNA or gDNA.

The rearrangement links TRBV3-1 (or the pseudogene TRBV3-2) to TRBJ2-7, with D possibly being TRBD1 (5 bases). The TCR originated in a young man with active or convalescent COVID-19. The sample was peripheral blood. This chain's CDR3 is CASSQADRDTYEQYF. The CDR3 coding sequence is TGTGCCAGCAGCCAGGCAGACAGAGATACCTACGAGCAGTACTTC.